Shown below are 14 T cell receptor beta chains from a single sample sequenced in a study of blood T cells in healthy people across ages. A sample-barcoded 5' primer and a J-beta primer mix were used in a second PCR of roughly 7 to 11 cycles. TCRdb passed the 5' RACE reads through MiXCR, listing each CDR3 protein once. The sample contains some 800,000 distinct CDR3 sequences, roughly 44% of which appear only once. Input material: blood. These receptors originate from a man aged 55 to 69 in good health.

In nucleotides, the CDR3 is TGTGCCAGCAGTGAAGCGGGAAGTCGCTCTGGGGCCAACGTCCTGACTTTC. This gives the protein CASSEAGSRSGANVLTF. The chain has TRBV6-1 and TRBJ2-6; D is ambiguous. The germline V gene encodes CDR1 MNHNS and CDR2 SASEGT. V was pared by 0 bases and J by 0 bases, with 9 bases between. The CDR3 is 17 amino acids.

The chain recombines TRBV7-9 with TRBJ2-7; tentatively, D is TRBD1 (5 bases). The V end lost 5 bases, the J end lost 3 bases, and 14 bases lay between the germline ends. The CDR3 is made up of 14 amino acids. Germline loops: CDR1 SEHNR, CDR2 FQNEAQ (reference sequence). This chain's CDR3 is CASSIGVPGYEQYF. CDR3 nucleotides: TGTGCCAGCAGCATAGGGGTTCCAGGCTACGAGCAGTACTTC.

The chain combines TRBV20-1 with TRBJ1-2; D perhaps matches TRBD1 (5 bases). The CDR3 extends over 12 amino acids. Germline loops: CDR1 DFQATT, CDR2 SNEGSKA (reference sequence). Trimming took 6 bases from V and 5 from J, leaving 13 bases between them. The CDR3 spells CSAPDNRYGYTF. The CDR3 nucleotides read TGCAGTGCCCCGGACAACCGTTATGGCTACACCTTC.

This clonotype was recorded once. The CDR3 here is CASNSLNRDRGGNTIYF. The CDR3 nucleotides read TGTGCCAGTAATTCACTCAACCGGGACAGGGGTGGAAACACCATATATTTT. The chain employs TRBV19 and TRBJ1-3; 10 positions agree with TRBD1. The CDR3 runs to 17 residues. After removal of 7 bases from V and 3 bases from J, the junction contained 12 bases not matched to a gene. Germline V gene data show CDR1 as LNHDA and CDR2 as SQIVND (reference sequence).

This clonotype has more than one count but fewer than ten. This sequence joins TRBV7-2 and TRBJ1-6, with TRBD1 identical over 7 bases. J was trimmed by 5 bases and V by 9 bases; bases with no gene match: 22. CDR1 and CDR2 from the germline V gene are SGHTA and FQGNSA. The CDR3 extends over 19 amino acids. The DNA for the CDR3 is TGTGCCAGTCACCGACCCCAGGCAGGGGGTGGTATTGATAATTCACCCCTCCACTTT. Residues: CASHRPQAGGGIDNSPLHF.

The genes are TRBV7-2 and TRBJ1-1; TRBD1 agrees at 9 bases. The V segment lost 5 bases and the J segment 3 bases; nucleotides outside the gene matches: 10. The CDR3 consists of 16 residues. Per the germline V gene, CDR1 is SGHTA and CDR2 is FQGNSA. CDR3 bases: TGTGCCAGCAGCCCGGACAGGGGAGCAGCGTACACTGAAGCTTTCTTT. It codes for CASSPDRGAAYTEAFF.

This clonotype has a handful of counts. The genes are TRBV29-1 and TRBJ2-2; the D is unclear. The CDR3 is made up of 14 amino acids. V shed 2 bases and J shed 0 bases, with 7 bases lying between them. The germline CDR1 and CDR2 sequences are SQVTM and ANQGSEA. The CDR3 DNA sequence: TGCAGCGTTGAATCAGCTACGAACACCGGGGAGCTGTTTTTT. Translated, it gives CSVESATNTGELFF.

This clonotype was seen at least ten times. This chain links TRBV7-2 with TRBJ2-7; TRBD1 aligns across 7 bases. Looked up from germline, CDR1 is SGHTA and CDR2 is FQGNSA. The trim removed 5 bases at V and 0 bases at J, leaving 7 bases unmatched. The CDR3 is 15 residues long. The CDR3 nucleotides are TGTGCCAGCAGCGGACGGACAGGAGACTCCTACGAGCAGTACTTC. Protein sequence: CASSGRTGDSYEQYF.

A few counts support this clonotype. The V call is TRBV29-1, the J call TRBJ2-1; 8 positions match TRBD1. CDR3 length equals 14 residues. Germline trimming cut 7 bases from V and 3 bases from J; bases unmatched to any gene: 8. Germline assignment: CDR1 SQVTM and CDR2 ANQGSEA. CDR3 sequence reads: CSATGTGDYNEQFF. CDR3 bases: TGCAGCGCCACCGGGACAGGAGACTACAATGAGCAGTTCTTC.

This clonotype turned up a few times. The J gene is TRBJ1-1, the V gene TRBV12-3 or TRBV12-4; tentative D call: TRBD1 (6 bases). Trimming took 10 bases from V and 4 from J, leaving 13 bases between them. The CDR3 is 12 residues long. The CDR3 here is CATDGGPTEAFF. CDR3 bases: TGTGCCACCGACGGGGGGCCCACTGAAGCTTTCTTT.

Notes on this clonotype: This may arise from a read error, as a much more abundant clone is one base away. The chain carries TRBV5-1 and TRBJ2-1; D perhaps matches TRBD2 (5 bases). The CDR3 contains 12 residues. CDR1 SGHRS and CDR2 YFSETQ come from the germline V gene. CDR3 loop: CASSPRGNERFF. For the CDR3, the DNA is TGCGCCAGCAGCCCCAGAGGGAATGAGCGGTTCTTC.

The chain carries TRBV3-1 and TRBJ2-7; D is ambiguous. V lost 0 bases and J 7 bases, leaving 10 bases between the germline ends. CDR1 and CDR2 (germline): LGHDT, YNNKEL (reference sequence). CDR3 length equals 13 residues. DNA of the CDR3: TGTGCCAGCAGCCAAGATTACAAAACTGAGCAGTACTTC. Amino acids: CASSQDYKTEQYF.

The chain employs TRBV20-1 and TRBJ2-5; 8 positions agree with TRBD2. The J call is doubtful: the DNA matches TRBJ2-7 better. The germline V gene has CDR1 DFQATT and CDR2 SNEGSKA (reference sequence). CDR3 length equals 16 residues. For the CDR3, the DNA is TGCAGTGCTCCTTTGGCGGGGGGACTTGGGGACCACGAGCAGTACTTC. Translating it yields CSAPLAGGLGDHEQYF.

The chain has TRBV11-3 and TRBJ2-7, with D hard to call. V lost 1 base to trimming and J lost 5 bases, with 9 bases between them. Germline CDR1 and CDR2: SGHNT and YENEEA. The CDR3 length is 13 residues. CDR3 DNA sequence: TGTGCCAGCAGCTTAGCCGGCTGGGACGAGCAGTACTTC. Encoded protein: CASSLAGWDEQYF.